Following are 30 T cell receptor beta chains from one sample sequenced in a study of blood T cell repertoires in COVID-19. Only in-frame clones appear in the TCRdb table, and some are missing; sequencing was by immunoSEQ multiplex PCR. The sample yields about 250,000 clones, around 88% seen once. The material sequenced was peripheral blood. All receptors come from an elderly man with acute or convalescent COVID-19.

The J gene is TRBJ2-4, the V gene TRBV6-5; TRBD1 agrees at 7 bases. V lost 5 bases, J lost 4 bases, and 5 bases stayed unmatched. CDR3 length: 14 residues. Germline V CDR1 and CDR2: MNHEY, SVGAGI. The CDR3 here is CASSKPGQKNIQYF. In DNA, the CDR3 is TGTGCCAGCAGTAAACCGGGACAGAAAAACATTCAGTACTTC.

CDR3 DNA: TGTGCCAGCAGCTTAGTAGGGACAGGGGTGGCCAAAAACATTCAGTACTTC. It yields the protein CASSLVGTGVAKNIQYF. V usage is TRBV7-9 and J usage is TRBJ2-4; TRBD1 matches 10 bases. V was clipped by 1 base and J by 1 base; unmatched bases: 4. CDR3 length: 17 residues. Germline V gene lookup returns CDR1 SEHNR and CDR2 FQNEAQ (reference sequence).

Worth noting for this clone: This CDR3 is also generated by other DNA sequences in the sample. CDR3 nucleotides: TGTGCCAGCAGCCTGAGCGGGGGCCCAAATCAGCCCCAGCATTTT. Translating it yields CASSLSGGPNQPQHF. The gene calls are TRBV28 and TRBJ1-5; D is possibly TRBD1 (6 bases). Germline V gives CDR1 MDHEN, CDR2 SYDVKM. This CDR3 region has 15 residues. Between the trimmed V and J ends, which lost 6 bases and 4 bases, there was a span of 16 bases.

This clone has more than one count but fewer than ten. This chain connects TRBV6-6 to TRBJ1-4; possible D gene TRBD1, 6 bases. V lost 4 bases, J lost 5 bases, and 11 bases lay in between. The CDR3 length is 14 residues. Germline V gene lookup returns CDR1 MNHNY and CDR2 SVGAGI (reference sequence). CDR3 region: CASSFRDTNEKLFF. In DNA form, the CDR3 reads TGTGCCAGCAGTTTCCGGGACACGAATGAAAAACTGTTTTTT.

The CDR3 nucleotides read TGTGCCAGCATTGGCGTAAAAGGGCGGGCACGGCAGTACTTC. The encoded protein is CASIGVKGRARQYF. V usage is TRBV2 and J usage is TRBJ2-7; tentatively, D is TRBD2 (5 bases). Germline V gives CDR1 SNHLY, CDR2 FYNNEI. The CDR3 extends over 14 amino acids. V was shortened by 7 bases and J by 9 bases, with 22 bases between the two germline ends.

This sequence joins TRBV18 and TRBJ2-2, with a weak D call TRBD2 (5 bases). Trimming removed 1 base from V and 1 base from J, with 7 bases in between. CDR1 is KGHSH, CDR2 LQKENI, per germline. This CDR3 region has 15 residues. CDR3 residues: CASSPQSGNTGELFF. The CDR3 DNA follows: TGTGCCAGCTCACCACAGAGCGGGAACACCGGGGAGCTGTTTTTT.

This chain uses TRBV5-4 with TRBJ1-1; D possibly corresponds to TRBD1 (5 bases). This CDR3 comprises 15 residues. Trimming shortened V by 0 bases and J by 0 bases, and 9 bases separated the two germline ends. Germline CDR1 reads SGHNT; CDR2 reads YYREEE (reference sequence). CDR3: CASSLVGHLNTEAFF. The CDR3 nucleotides read TGTGCCAGCAGCTTGGTTGGACACTTGAACACTGAAGCTTTCTTT.

This clone was observed a handful of times. The chain employs TRBV6-2 or TRBV6-3 and TRBJ1-5; a weak D match, TRBD1 (5 bases). The CDR3 runs 13 residues. Germline CDR1 is MNHEY and CDR2 is SVGEGT. The germline V and J ends were trimmed by 2 bases and 6 bases, with 8 bases remaining between them. The CDR3 DNA follows: TGTGCCAGCAGTTACAGGGGAACTCAGCCCCAGCATTTT. Translating gives CASSYRGTQPQHF.

The V gene is TRBV29-1, the J gene TRBJ2-5; 9 bases are shared with TRBD2. The junction had 11 bases not matched to a gene; V was cut back by 4 bases and J by 5 bases. CDR3 length equals 15 residues. The germline V gene has CDR1 SQVTM and CDR2 ANQGSEA. CDR3 in DNA: TGCAGCGTTGTCGGTAGCGGGGGCTTCGGGGAGACCCAGTACTTC. It is translated as CSVVGSGGFGETQYF.

The rearrangement joins TRBV19 to TRBJ1-5; TRBD1 might be the D (5 bases). CDR3 size: 15 residues. V was cut by 2 bases and J by 2 bases, with 10 bases left in between. CDR1 is LNHDA and CDR2 is SQIVND in the germline V gene (reference sequence). CDR3 in amino acids: CASSIQGRRNQPQHF. The CDR3 DNA follows: TGTGCCAGTAGTATACAGGGCCGGCGCAATCAGCCCCAGCATTTT. Together with reference TRBV19 and TRBJ1-5, the CDR3 gives the full variable domain: DGGITQSPKYLFRKEGQNVTLSCEQNLNHDAMYWYRQDPGQGLRLIYYSQIVNDFQKGDIAEGYSVSREKKESFPLTVTSAQKNPTAFYLCASSIQGRRNQPQHFGDGTRLSIL.

The chain combines TRBV5-6 with TRBJ2-1; a possible D gene is TRBD1 (5 bases). The CDR3 loop spans 12 amino acids. Germline CDR1 is SGHDT and CDR2 is YYEEEE. Trimming left V 4 bases short and J 12 bases short, with 14 bases between. The CDR3 protein is CASSPGRQWQFF. In nucleotides, the CDR3 is TGTGCCAGCAGCCCTGGCCGACAGTGGCAGTTCTTC.

The V gene is TRBV3-1 (or the pseudogene TRBV3-2), the J gene TRBJ2-7; 10 positions agree with TRBD2. Trimming cost V 3 bases and J 3 bases; bases outside gene matches: 8. The CDR3 covers 16 residues. Germline V gene sequence: CDR1 LGHDT, CDR2 YNNKEL (reference sequence). The CDR3 region is CASSHLAGVTDYEQYF. The CDR3, as DNA: TGTGCCAGCAGCCACCTAGCGGGAGTTACTGACTACGAGCAGTACTTC.

V usage is TRBV7-2 and J usage is TRBJ1-2; D not certain. Germline lookup yields CDR1 SGHTA and CDR2 FQGNSA. There are 15 residues in the CDR3. V was clipped by 2 bases and J by 5 bases, with 15 bases between them. The CDR3, as DNA: TGTGCCAGCAGCTTAACCCCAGCGGGTAGATATGGCTACACCTTC. Translating it yields CASSLTPAGRYGYTF.

The chain has TRBV15 and TRBJ2-3, with D possibly matching TRBD1 (6 bases). Between the trimmed V and J ends, which lost 8 bases and 2 bases, there was a span of 17 bases. The CDR3 covers 15 residues. In germline, CDR1 is LNHNV, CDR2 YYDKDF (reference sequence). The CDR3 loop is CATALGGVVTDTQYF. The DNA for the CDR3 is TGTGCCACCGCACTAGGGGGAGTGGTCACAGATACGCAGTATTTT.

The chain employs TRBV6-5 and TRBJ2-3; 8 positions match TRBD2. Trimming took 7 bases from V and 6 from J; bases not matched to a gene: 12. Germline V lookup: CDR1 MNHEY, CDR2 SVGAGI. The CDR3 has 15 amino acids. This CDR3 reads CASTEGGTRGDTQYF. The CDR3 bases are TGTGCCAGCACCGAAGGGGGGACTAGAGGGGATACGCAGTATTTT.

This clone was seen only once. The chain has TRBV27 and TRBJ1-2; D uncertain. The CDR3 loop spans 15 amino acids. Between the trimmed V and J ends, which lost 5 bases and 7 bases, there was a span of 20 bases. CDR1 and CDR2 (germline): MNHEY, SMNVEV (reference sequence). Here the CDR3 reads CASSLSPGPQIGYTF. The DNA of the CDR3 is TGTGCCAGCAGTCTCAGCCCAGGCCCCCAGATTGGCTACACCTTC.

The gene calls are TRBV6-5 and TRBJ2-3; D call uncertain. The V end was cut by 5 bases, the J end by 1 base, with 13 bases between. The CDR3 covers 15 residues. Germline V CDR1 and CDR2: MNHEY, SVGAGI. CDR3 DNA sequence: TGTGCCAGCAGTCCCCTGACACCTCGCACAGATACGCAGTATTTT. As protein: CASSPLTPRTDTQYF.

This CDR3 is CASSPNQTFFRTSYEQYF. The CDR3 DNA follows: TGTGCCAGCAGCCCGAACCAGACTTTTTTTAGGACTTCCTACGAGCAGTACTTC. V is TRBV13 and J is TRBJ2-7, with D maybe TRBD2 (5 bases). This CDR3 is built from 18 residues. V dropped 5 bases and J dropped 1 base, with 24 bases sitting between them. CDR1 and CDR2 (germline): PRHDT, FYEKMQ (reference sequence).

The chain joins TRBV10-3 to TRBJ1-3; D is unclear. The CDR3 spans 15 residues. V was pared by 3 bases and J by 0 bases, with 9 bases between. Germline loops: CDR1 ENHRY, CDR2 SYGVKD. This CDR3 is CAISDGISSGNTIYF. The CDR3 coding sequence is TGTGCCATCAGTGACGGGATCAGCTCTGGAAACACCATATATTTT.

V usage is TRBV19 and J usage is TRBJ1-1; maybe TRBD1 (5 bases). There are 16 residues in the CDR3. The germline V gene encodes CDR1 LNHDA and CDR2 SQIVND (reference sequence). Trimming cost V 7 bases and J 5 bases, with 23 bases left between them. CDR3 in amino acids: CASTDAGRGWGTEAFF. CDR3 coding DNA: TGTGCCAGTACTGACGCGGGGCGAGGGTGGGGAACTGAAGCTTTCTTT.

The chain is built from TRBV5-1 and TRBJ1-3; the D gene is possibly TRBD1 (6 bases). The germline V and J ends were trimmed by 3 bases and 2 bases, with 6 bases remaining between them. From germline, CDR1 is SGHRS and CDR2 YFSETQ. The CDR3 runs to 13 residues. This CDR3 reads CASSWDTGNTIYF. In DNA, the CDR3 is TGCGCCAGCAGCTGGGACACTGGAAACACCATATATTTT. Using reference TRBV5-1 and TRBJ1-3 for the parts outside the CDR3, the full variable domain is KAGVTQTPRYLIKTRGQQVTLSCSPISGHRSVSWYQQTPGQGLQFLFEYFSETQRNKGNFPGRFSGRQFSNSRSEMNVSTLELGDSALYLCASSWDTGNTIYFGEGSWLTVV.

The V and J genes are TRBV7-8 and TRBJ1-2; maybe TRBD1 (6 bases). Germline CDR1 reads SGHVS; CDR2 reads FQNEAQ. This CDR3 is built from 13 residues. The V end lost 0 bases, the J end lost 8 bases, and 10 bases lay between the germline ends. The CDR3 DNA sequence: TGTGCCAGCAGCTTAGCCCAGGGGTTAGGCTACACCTTC. This gives the protein CASSLAQGLGYTF.

V usage is TRBV6-6 and J usage is TRBJ2-1, with 8 bases matching TRBD2. Germline CDR1 is MNHNY and CDR2 is SVGAGI (reference sequence). The CDR3 sequence is 16 residues long. With 5 bases clipped from V and 4 bases from J, the junction kept 10 bases outside the gene matches. The CDR3 sequence: CASSRNRGGQYNEQFF. The DNA for the CDR3 is TGTGCCAGCAGTCGAAACCGGGGGGGACAATACAATGAGCAGTTCTTC.

This sequence joins TRBV15 and TRBJ2-1; D is perhaps TRBD2 (5 bases). V gave up 0 bases and J gave up 12 bases, with 15 bases separating them. CDR3 length: 14 residues. The germline CDR1 and CDR2 sequences are LNHNV and YYDKDF (reference sequence). DNA for the CDR3: TGTGCCACCAGCAGAGATCGAGGGTCGGGGTGGCAGTTCTTC. This translates into CATSRDRGSGWQFF.

This chain joins TRBV7-2 and TRBJ2-2, with 10 bases that match TRBD1. From germline, CDR1 is SGHTA and CDR2 FQGNSA. This CDR3 contains 15 residues. Losses at the gene ends were 5 bases for V and 7 bases for J; bases not matched to a gene: 7. DNA of the CDR3: TGTGCCAGCAGCCCAAGACAGGGGGCTATCGGGGAGCTGTTTTTT. Protein: CASSPRQGAIGELFF.

The gene calls are TRBV7-2 and TRBJ1-1; D call uncertain. In germline, CDR1 is SGHTA, CDR2 FQGNSA. Trimming removed 2 bases at V and 1 base at J, with 11 bases between. The CDR3 totals 15 residues. In nucleotides, the CDR3 is TGTGCCAGCAGCTTATTCACCGGGGAGAACACTGAAGCTTTCTTT. It yields the protein CASSLFTGENTEAFF.

The V gene is TRBV13, the J gene TRBJ2-5; unclear D gene. The CDR3 is 11 residues long. V was shortened by 3 bases and J by 4 bases, with 3 bases between the two germline ends. Germline V CDR1 and CDR2: PRHDT, FYEKMQ (reference sequence). The chain's CDR3 is CASSLRETQYF. CDR3 DNA sequence: TGTGCCAGCAGCTTGAGAGAGACCCAGTACTTC.

This clone has a handful of counts. V is TRBV6-6 and J is TRBJ2-7; 7 nucleotides align to TRBD1. This CDR3 has 17 amino acids. The germline V gene encodes CDR1 MNHNY and CDR2 SVGAGI (reference sequence). J gave up 0 bases and V 5 bases, and 13 bases lay outside the gene matches. The CDR3 loop is CASSPTAGTAISYEQYF. CDR3 DNA: TGTGCCAGCAGTCCGACAGCCGGGACAGCTATCTCCTACGAGCAGTACTTC.

The chain couples TRBV28 to TRBJ2-3, with 7 bases matching TRBD2. Germline trimming cut 3 bases from V and 2 bases from J; bases unmatched to any gene: 2. Looked up from germline, CDR1 is MDHEN and CDR2 is SYDVKM. CDR3 size: 14 residues. The CDR3 protein is CASSFREATDTQYF. The CDR3 DNA is TGTGCCAGCAGTTTCCGGGAGGCCACAGATACGCAGTATTTT.

On this clone: In the same sample, other DNA sequences code for this CDR3. The chain combines TRBV15 with TRBJ2-5; D possibly corresponds to TRBD1 (6 bases). The germline CDR1 and CDR2 sequences are LNHNV and YYDKDF (reference sequence). The CDR3 contains 13 residues. V lost 2 bases to trimming and J lost 4 bases, with 8 bases between them. The chain's CDR3 is CATSRQGSETQYF. The CDR3, as DNA: TGTGCCACCAGCAGACAGGGGTCAGAGACCCAGTACTTC. The full variable domain, rest sourced from reference TRBV15 and TRBJ2-5, is DAMVIQNPRYQVTQFGKPVTLSCSQTLNHNVMYWYQQKSSQAPKLLFHYYDKDFNNEADTPDNFQSRRPNTSFCFLDIRSPGLGDTAMYLCATSRQGSETQYFGPGTRLLVL.